This TCR beta chain was found in a study of long-term antiretroviral therapy in people with HIV. Study results and limitations: Data on ART adherence, viral resistance or therapy changes were unavailable.

A v3.0 immunoSEQ assay was performed at survey level. Measured with immunoSEQ multiplex PCR; TCRdb has only the in-frame clones, and not every one. The sample has fewer than 20,000 clones; 78% are singletons. V lost 4 bases to trimming and J lost 3 bases, with 18 bases between them. The germline V gene has CDR1 GTSNPN and CDR2 SVGIG (reference sequence). The CDR3 contains 15 residues. Regarding this clone: What it recognizes is unknown.

The specimen comprised unsorted PBMCs, sampled 0.3 years after starting antiretroviral therapy. The V and J genes are TRBV30 and TRBJ1-1; D uncertain. The clonotype was recovered from a woman aged 45-65 years with HIV. As DNA, the CDR3 is TGTGCCTGGATCGTCGTTAGGGTTACGGACACTGAAGCTTTCTTT. It specifies CAWIVVRVTDTEAFF.